This TCR beta chain came from a study of T cell responses to AZD1222 COVID-19 vaccine. Overall study findings and caveats: All repertoire sampling was performed exclusively after the peak T cell response. Spike-specific TCR breadth and depth went up after people got two AZD1222 doses.

The CDR3 is 15 residues long. The J segment lost 2 bases and the V segment lost 1 base, leaving 2 bases of the junction unmatched. CDR1 is MNHEY and CDR2 is SVGAGI in the germline V gene. Produced via immunoSEQ multiplex PCR; TCRdb's table is partial and in-frame only. This sample yields 85,000 to 120,000 clones, of which roughly 88% are seen a single time; 5.1% belongs to the top ten. A remark on this clone: No antigen is known for it.

The TCR sequence derives from an adult in good health. Sequencing used peripheral blood, obtained on day 0 of AZD1222 vaccination. This sequence joins TRBV6-5 and TRBJ2-5; 9 nucleotides match TRBD1. This chain's CDR3 is CASSYWDRAQETQYF. In nucleotides, the CDR3 is TGTGCCAGCAGTTACTGGGACAGGGCACAAGAGACCCAGTACTTC.